This T cell receptor (beta chain) stems from a study of shared clonotypes between healthy human individuals. From germline, CDR1 is MNHNS and CDR2 SASEGT. V lost 5 bases and J lost 5; bases outside the gene matches: 5. CDR3 size: 13 residues. When samples were unsorted, tens of millions of PBMCs were used for genomic DNA. A single count supports this clone. Around 30,000 T cell genomes, or approximately 290 ng DNA, went into replicate PCRs of unsorted PBMC. The table came from immunoSEQ multiplex PCR; TCRdb's copy has only in-frame clones and leaves some out. Counted here are about 500,000 clones, about 74% occurring once; the ten biggest clones make up 12%.

Sequencing input: PBMCs. The genes are TRBV6-1 and TRBJ2-7; 8 nucleotides match TRBD1. The clonotype comes from a woman aged 40 to 50 in good health. Some clones in this sample may be carry-over from other donors' samples. CDR3 residues: CASSFTGGNEQYF. CDR3 nucleotide sequence: TGTGCCAGCAGTTTTACAGGGGGGAACGAGCAGTACTTC.